This is a list of T cell receptor beta chains from one sample in a study of identifying expanded T cells in peripheral blood. The protocol was immunoSEQ multiplex PCR, while the TCRdb copy is restricted to in-frame clones and leaves out a portion. The sample holds about 110,000 clones, less than 90% seen once. Sequencing was carried out using blood. These receptors all come from a person between 18 and 69 years old in good health. The CDR3 runs from the conserved cysteine through the conserved F or W. Each record gives: V gene, CDR3 protein.

TRBV5-1,CASSLRLGAVSTDTQYF
TRBV7-2,CASSLEAGNTEAFF
TRBV7-3,CASSSPGGRTGELFF
TRBV29-1,CSAGGQGYEQYF
TRBV5-3,CARSLEGGAKNIQYF
TRBV4-1,CASSQDALGGRPQHF
TRBV7-8,CASSLLESNEQFF
TRBV2,CASSETSGRAYEQYF
TRBV28,CASSLLRGSRTMNTEAFF
TRBV7-9,CASSLGGRGVQETQYF
TRBV2,CASRDRDREDGYTF
TRBV10-3,CAISASENTGELFF
TRBV11-2,CASSFDTQYF
TRBV27,CASRRQGNQPQHF
TRBV7-9,CASSFALLVGTQYF
TRBV11-2,CASSLDPGSSPLHF
TRBV6-1,CASSERGVSNYGYTF
TRBV28,CASSLLGKTDTQYF
TRBV2,CASSGTVSSYEQYF
TRBV14,CASSQDPRGNYGYTF
TRBV15,CATSRETAATEAFF
TRBV5-5,CASSLASAGRGEQYF
TRBV25-1,CATHLDGSYGYTF
TRBV10-3,CAISDAGGRSNQPQHF
TRBV29-1,CSVTEMKKSEQYF
TRBV28,CASSFLTGGQETQYF
TRBV13,CASSSRPNTGELFF
TRBV5-6,CASSRQGIYEQYF
TRBV14,CASARDRRIEQFF
TRBV5-4,CASSYQTPGTDTQYF
TRBV29-1,CSVYGQFTDTQYF
TRBV5-1,CASSYTWDTQYF
TRBV5-1,CASSLGGRGDEQFF
TRBV27,CASSLSYGFSGANVLTF
TRBV5-1,CASSLAPRDEDTQYF
TRBV6-6,CASSGVETQYF
TRBV14,CASRETGTGPSYEQYF
TRBV13,CASSFRSGGGDYGYTF
TRBV6-5,CASSRGPLRDEQYF
TRBV18,CASSPPGQGYYEQYF
TRBV9,CASSVGSSRDEKLFF
TRBV10-3,CAISVAGPDTQYF
TRBV27,CASKTGSPYNEQFF
TRBV7-2,CASSTTGNQETQYF
TRBV9,CASSVRTGINYEQYF
TRBV25-1,CASSERGWGYTF
TRBV6-1,CASSLMGRDTQYF
TRBV10-3,CAVGTLVLGGANVLTF
TRBV5-6,CASSPVGGMLGYTF
TRBV11-2,CASSWPSGGVPYEQYF
TRBV10-3,CAIGRGNTGELFF
TRBV7-3,CASSLGSRGLNTEAFF
TRBV4-3,CASSQEIGGPQHF
TRBV5-6,CASSLGVWTGIVDEQYF
TRBV28,CASSPTGHVNTEAFF
TRBV9,CASSPYLSAGNEEQFF
TRBV9,CASSGRGQGSGELFF